Listed below are T cell receptor beta chains from one sample, sequenced in a study of a mutant IDH1 vaccine in newly diagnosed glioma. Here immunoSEQ multiplex PCR was the method, and the copy in TCRdb shows in-frame clones only, minus some. Of some 60,000 clones listed, approximately 80% are singletons. Antigens of these TCRs are unknown. The material sequenced was PBMCs, taken from a glioma patient whose treatment included an IDH1 peptide vaccine. The source of these receptors is a man younger than 40 with glioma. Each CDR3 is given with its conserved first and last residue. D genes are given only for firm matches. For some rows the clone size is stated as once, few or many, or as a class when expanded; others skip it.

j_call clone_size v_call d_call cdr3_aa cdr3_nt
TRBJ2-3 . TRBV11-1 . CASSLFTADTQYF TGTGCCAGCAGCTTATTCACCGCGGATACGCAGTATTTT
TRBJ1-5 . TRBV6-5 . CASSYSQDSNQPQHF TGTGCCAGCAGTTACTCGCAGGATAGCAATCAGCCCCAGCATTTT
TRBJ2-7 . TRBV13 . CASSLTSQGNNEQYF TGTGCCAGCAGCTTAACTTCTCAGGGGAACAACGAGCAGTACTTC
TRBJ1-5 . TRBV9 . CASSVAGWGNQPQHF TGTGCCAGCAGCGTAGCTGGGTGGGGGAATCAGCCCCAGCATTTT
TRBJ2-1 once TRBV5-1 . CASSLLQGSDEQFF TGCGCCAGCAGCTTATTACAGGGATCTGATGAGCAGTTCTTC
TRBJ1-1 . TRBV6-1 TRBD1 CASRWTGRRDTEAFF TGTGCCAGCAGGTGGACAGGGCGGAGGGACACTGAAGCTTTCTTT
TRBJ1-5 . TRBV28 . CASSLVRVGNQPQHF TGTGCCAGCAGTTTAGTCCGGGTGGGCAATCAGCCCCAGCATTTT
TRBJ1-5 . TRBV28 TRBD1 CASSFLFPRGLPGNQPQHF TGTGCCAGCAGTTTTCTGTTCCCTAGGGGGCTCCCAGGGAATCAGCCCCAGCATTTT
TRBJ2-7 . TRBV6-5 . CASSEMGLSYEQYF TGTGCCAGCAGTGAGATGGGGCTCTCCTACGAGCAGTACTTC
TRBJ1-1 . TRBV6-5 TRBD1 CASRYRQGYTEAFF TGTGCCAGCAGATATAGACAGGGATACACTGAAGCTTTCTTT
TRBJ1-1 . TRBV11-1 . CASSLTSGQSKMNTEAFF TGTGCCAGCAGCTTAACCAGCGGACAGTCTAAAATGAACACTGAAGCTTTCTTT
TRBJ1-1 . TRBV2 . CATRGQGIAFF TGTGCCACCCGAGGGCAGGGGATCGCTTTCTTT
TRBJ2-5 . TRBV15 TRBD2 CATSHSGGLRETQYF TGTGCCACCAGCCACAGCGGGGGCCTGCGGGAGACCCAGTACTTC
TRBJ1-3 . TRBV30 TRBD1 CAWDKGTGGNTIYF TGTGCCTGGGATAAAGGGACAGGGGGAAACACCATATATTTT
TRBJ2-5 . TRBV11-2 . CASSLGGGGLGVTQYF TGTGCCAGCAGCTTAGGCGGAGGGGGACTCGGAGTGACCCAGTACTTC
TRBJ2-1 once TRBV7-6 TRBD2 CASSLGGGRALDEQFF TGTGCCAGCAGCTTAGGGGGCGGGAGGGCCCTGGATGAGCAGTTCTTC
TRBJ2-7 . TRBV7-2 . CASSLDGKGSYEQYF TGTGCCAGCAGCTTAGACGGGAAGGGCTCCTACGAGCAGTACTTC
TRBJ1-6 . TRBV9 . CASSPSGGPESPLHF TGTGCCAGCAGCCCAAGCGGGGGTCCTGAATCACCCCTCCACTTT
TRBJ2-3 . TRBV28 TRBD2 CASSLNIRTSGGDTDTQYF TGTGCCAGCAGTCTCAATATTCGGACTAGCGGGGGGGACACAGATACGCAGTATTTT
TRBJ2-6 . TRBV5-1 . CASSFTGSGANVLTF TGCGCCAGCAGCTTCACAGGGTCTGGGGCCAACGTCCTGACTTTC
TRBJ1-2 few TRBV19 . CASSFSYGYTF TGTGCCAGTAGTTTCAGCTATGGCTACACCTTC
TRBJ2-7 . TRBV13 . CASSLGGRLSYEQYF TGTGCCAGCAGCTTAGGTGGTCGCCTTTCCTACGAGCAGTACTTC
TRBJ2-5 . TRBV19 TRBD2 CASSISRGGQETQYF TGTGCCAGTAGTATTTCGCGGGGGGGACAAGAGACCCAGTACTTC
TRBJ2-5 . TRBV30 . CAWSLGGGGKETQYF TGTGCCTGGAGTCTAGGGGGAGGGGGCAAGGAGACCCAGTACTTC
TRBJ1-5 . TRBV4-2 . CASSQTYGQSRSNQPQHF TGTGCCAGCAGCCAAACCTATGGACAGTCCAGGAGCAATCAGCCCCAGCATTTT
TRBJ2-7 . TRBV9 TRBD1 CASSVDGTGVYEQYF TGTGCCAGCAGCGTAGATGGGACAGGAGTCTACGAGCAGTACTTC
TRBJ2-7 once TRBV7-6 . CASSYTGAYEQYF TGTGCCAGCAGTTATACAGGTGCCTACGAGCAGTACTTC
TRBJ1-2 . TRBV25-1 . CASSEYADLTF TGTGCCAGCAGTGAATATGCAGATCTCACCTTC
TRBJ2-2 . TRBV11-3 TRBD2 CASRDSGVAGGTNTGELFF TGTGCCAGCAGAGACAGTGGGGTAGCGGGAGGAACGAACACCGGGGAGCTGTTTTTT
TRBJ1-1 . TRBV6-6 . CASRVGPYTEAFF TGTGCCAGCAGGGTGGGCCCGTACACTGAAGCTTTCTTT